The 26 T cell receptor beta chains listed next were all sequenced from one sample in a study of T cells in women clearing cervical HPV infection. Only in-frame clones appear in the TCRdb table, and some are missing; sequencing was by immunoSEQ multiplex PCR. The sample includes some 37,000 clones. The sample taken for sequencing was blood buffy coat. These receptors were collected from a woman aged 18-70 years with a cervical HPV16 infection that either progressed to CIN3+ or cleared (not recorded which).

Regarding this clone: Coverage ceases 3 residues before the CDR3 finishes, and the germline J gene fills in the end. The V gene is TRBV20-1, the J gene TRBJ2-3; 7 bases match TRBD1. Per germline, CDR1 DFQATT and CDR2 SNEGSKA (reference sequence). This CDR3 contains 15 residues. Here the CDR3 reads CSARDFRDSNQPQYF. The part of the CDR3 DNA that was read is TGCAGTGCTAGAGATTTCCGGGACAGCAATCAGCCG.

Points on this clone: The read comes to an end 3 residues before the CDR3 does, leaving the germline J gene to fill in the end. The chain employs TRBV18 and TRBJ1-1; 9 positions agree with TRBD1. CDR3 size: 14 residues. With 6 bases clipped from V and 1 base from J, the junction kept 3 bases outside the gene matches. Germline V gene sequence: CDR1 KGHSH, CDR2 LQKENI. The sequenced part of the CDR3 DNA is TGTGCCAGCTCCGCGGGACAGGGGAACACTGAA. It encodes CASSAGQGNTE. The CDR3, in full, reads CASSAGQGNTEAFF.

Turning to this clone: With the read ending 3 residues before the CDR3 end, the germline J gene is used to fill in that end. The rearrangement joins TRBV20-1 to TRBJ2-5; TRBD2 agrees at 9 bases. V dropped 0 bases and J dropped 4; count of bases not matched to a gene: 12. The germline V gene has CDR1 DFQATT and CDR2 SNEGSKA (reference sequence). The CDR3 spans 17 residues. CDR3 sequence reads: CSARERARGGQGETQYF. CDR3 bases read: TGCAGTGCTAGAGAGCGCGCGCGGGGGGGGCAGGGAGAGACC.

The sequenced CDR3 bases are TGTGCCAGCGGGCTAGCGGGGGACCAAGAGACC. Translating gives CASGLAGDQET. In full, the CDR3 is CASGLAGDQETYTF. The J gene is TRBJ1-2, the V gene TRBV7-9, with D possibly matching TRBD1 (5 bases). The read halts 3 residues ahead of the CDR3 end, with the missing end drawn from the germline J gene. Germline V CDR1 and CDR2: SEHNR, FQNEAQ (reference sequence). The CDR3 is 14 amino acids.

In regard to this clone: With the read ending 3 residues before the CDR3 end, the germline J gene is used to fill in that end. This chain uses TRBV18 with TRBJ2-3; TRBD1 matches 7 bases. CDR1 is KGHSH, CDR2 LQKENI, per germline. The CDR3 totals 13 residues. CDR3 DNA (partial): TGTGCCAGCTCCTGGACAGGCCAAGAGACG. Its translation is CASSWTGQET. The whole CDR3 sequence reads CASSWTGQETQYF.

With regard to this clone: The CDR3 is cut off 3 residues early in the read; its end comes from the germline J gene. The same CDR3 arises from other DNA sequences in this sample as well. This chain joins TRBV7-6 and TRBJ1-3; D is possibly TRBD1 (5 bases). The germline V and J ends were trimmed by 5 bases and 0 bases, with 11 bases remaining between them. The CDR3 runs 15 residues. CDR1 SGHVS and CDR2 FNYEAQ come from the germline V gene. CDR3 sequence reads: CASSPDRASGNTIYF. The covered CDR3 bases are TGTGCCAGCAGCCCTGACAGAGCCTCTGGAAACACC.

For this clone: The read gets to within 3 residues of the CDR3 end, and the germline J gene fills in the rest. This chain joins TRBV28 and TRBJ2-1; a weak D match, TRBD2 (6 bases). Germline CDR1 MDHEN, CDR2 SYDVKM. Trimming removed 2 bases at V and 4 bases at J, with 15 bases between. CDR3 length: 16 residues. The DNA read from the CDR3 is TGTGCCAGCAGTTTAGTAGAGTTGGGGGGTTACAATGAG. Amino acid sequence: CASSLVELGGYNE. The full CDR3 protein reads CASSLVELGGYNEQFF. Full variable domain (rest looked up from reference TRBV28 and TRBJ2-1): DVKVTQSSRYLVKRTGEKVFLECVQDMDHENMFWYRQDPGLGLRLIYFSYDVKMKEKGDIPEGYSVSREKKERFSLILESASTNQTSMYLCASSLVELGGYNEQFFGPGTRLTVL.

With respect to this clone: The read finishes 3 residues shy of the CDR3 end, and the germline J gene is used to complete it. The chain recombines TRBV5-3 with TRBJ2-4; TRBD1 aligns across 8 bases. TRBV5-3 is designated an ORF whose function remains uncertain. The CDR3 has 20 amino acids. CDR3 protein: CARSQEVRGRGRTNNYGQYF. Incomplete CDR3 DNA: TGTGCCAGAAGCCAGGAGGTCAGGGGGCGCGGCCGCACTAATAACTATGGT.

Concerning this clone: The CDR3 goes on 3 residues after the read ends, and that part is filled in from the germline J gene. The chain employs TRBV20-1 and TRBJ2-5; TRBD2 aligns across 10 bases. The CDR3 sequence is 16 residues long. J was trimmed by 1 base and V by 1 base; bases with no gene match: 6. Per germline, CDR1 DFQATT and CDR2 SNEGSKA (reference sequence). The DNA read from the CDR3 is TGCAGTGCTAGAGGAGGTAGCGGGGGGCTCCAAGAGACC. Translating gives CSARGGSGGLQET. The whole CDR3 region reads CSARGGSGGLQETQYF.

Worth noting for this clone: The read terminates 3 residues ahead of where the CDR3 ends, so the germline J gene completes it. V usage is TRBV6-1 and J usage is TRBJ2-3; TRBD1 agrees at 8 bases. Germline CDR1 reads MNHNS; CDR2 reads SASEGT. The CDR3 length is 15 residues. V lost 3 bases and J lost 6; bases outside the gene matches: 8. CDR3 region: CASSDLQGADDTQYF. Incomplete CDR3 DNA: TGTGCCAGCAGTGACCTTCAGGGGGCGGATGATACG.

Details on this clone: Coverage ceases 3 residues before the CDR3 finishes, and the germline J gene fills in the end. This rearrangement joins TRBV5-1 to TRBJ2-7; the D gene is possibly TRBD1 (5 bases). This CDR3 is built from 14 residues. The germline V and J ends were trimmed by 6 bases and 3 bases, with 16 bases remaining between them. Germline-derived CDR1 and CDR2 are SGHRS and YFSETQ. The chain's CDR3 is CASTPGAEVYEQYF. Incomplete CDR3 DNA: TGCGCCAGCACCCCTGGGGCGGAAGTCTACGAG. Supplemented by reference TRBV5-1 and TRBJ2-7, the full variable domain reads KAGVTQTPRYLIKTRGQQVTLSCSPISGHRSVSWYQQTPGQGLQFLFEYFSETQRNKGNFPGRFSGRQFSNSRSEMNVSTLELGDSALYLCASTPGAEVYEQYFGPGTRLTVT.

A note on this clone: Read coverage stops 3 residues before the CDR3 terminus; the germline J gene supplies the remainder. The chain employs TRBV18 and TRBJ2-3; 11 bases align to TRBD2. Per germline, CDR1 KGHSH and CDR2 LQKENI. The CDR3 runs 16 residues. CDR3 in amino acids: CASSPSASGGHETQYF. The sequenced CDR3 bases are TGTGCCAGCTCCCCTTCAGCTAGCGGGGGGCATGAGACG.

To note about this clone: The CDR3 goes on 3 residues after the read ends, and that part is filled in from the germline J gene. The chain uses TRBV6-2 or TRBV6-3 and TRBJ2-1; 9 positions match TRBD2. V was clipped by 8 bases and J by 4 bases; unmatched bases: 6. This CDR3 is 14 amino acids long. CDR1 and CDR2 from the germline V gene are MNHEY and SVGEGT. The CDR3 loop reads CASDGGLAYNEQFF. CDR3 DNA, as far as it was read: TGTGCCAGCGATGGGGGACTAGCTTACAATGAG.

To note about this clone: The read stops 3 residues short of the end of the CDR3; the missing end is completed from the germline J gene. V usage is TRBV5-5 and J usage is TRBJ1-2, with 7 bases identical to TRBD1. Germline CDR1 and CDR2: SGHKS and YYEKEE (reference sequence). V dropped 0 bases and J dropped 3; count of bases not matched to a gene: 5. The CDR3 spans 15 residues. This CDR3 is CASSLGQGDYYGYTF. The CDR3 bases that were read are TGTGCCAGCAGCTTGGGACAGGGCGATTACTATGGC. Looking up the rest from reference TRBV5-5 and TRBJ1-2 gives the full variable domain: DAGVTQSPTHLIKTRGQQVTLRCSPISGHKSVSWYQQVLGQGPQFIFQYYEKEERGRGNFPDRFSARQFPNYSSELNVNALLLGDSALYLCASSLGQGDYYGYTFGSGTRLTVV.

About this clone itself: Read data end 3 residues before the CDR3 end; the end is taken from the germline J gene. The chain couples TRBV6-1 to TRBJ2-3; 10 bases agree with TRBD2. The V gene's germline CDR1 is MNHNS and CDR2 SASEGT. The CDR3 has 17 amino acids. V was pared by 0 bases and J by 3 bases, with 6 bases of the junction left unmatched. Here the CDR3 reads CASSEAISGGATDTQYF. CDR3 DNA, as far as it was read: TGTGCCAGCAGTGAAGCAATAAGCGGGGGGGCGACAGATACG.

Regarding this clone: The read terminates 3 residues before the CDR3 end, so the remaining end is supplied by the germline J gene. This chain joins TRBV7-8 and TRBJ2-7, with TRBD2 as a possible D gene (7 bases). The CDR3 is 15 amino acids. With 2 bases removed from V and 3 bases from J, the gap between germline ends came to 14 bases. CDR1 SGHVS and CDR2 FQNEAQ come from the germline V gene. The CDR3 bases that were read are TGTGCCAGCAGCTTAAGGGGGACTAACTACTACGAG. Translation gives CASSLRGTNYYE. The entire CDR3 protein reads CASSLRGTNYYEQYF.

To note about this clone: The read finishes 3 residues shy of the CDR3 end, and the germline J gene is used to complete it. The chain employs TRBV19 and TRBJ1-2, with TRBD1 as a possible D gene (5 bases). This CDR3 region has 14 residues. V was shortened by 7 bases and J by 4 bases, with 16 bases between the two germline ends. The V gene's germline CDR1 is LNHDA and CDR2 SQIVND (reference sequence). The chain's CDR3 is CASNRAGDLYGYTF. The CDR3 DNA, read in part, is TGTGCCAGTAATCGAGCGGGGGACCTCTATGGC. Full variable domain (outside the CDR3, taken from reference TRBV19 and TRBJ1-2): DGGITQSPKYLFRKEGQNVTLSCEQNLNHDAMYWYRQDPGQGLRLIYYSQIVNDFQKGDIAEGYSVSREKKESFPLTVTSAQKNPTAFYLCASNRAGDLYGYTFGSGTRLTVV.

Note on this clone: The sequence runs out 3 residues before the end of the CDR3; the remainder is reconstructed from the germline J gene. This rearrangement joins TRBV13 to TRBJ1-1; D not resolved. Trimming took 5 bases from V and 6 from J, leaving 13 bases between them. The V gene's germline CDR1 is PRHDT and CDR2 FYEKMQ (reference sequence). CDR3 size: 13 residues. The part of the CDR3 DNA that was read is TGTGCCAGCAGCCCGACTGATCGGGCTGAA. It encodes CASSPTDRAE. The CDR3 in its entirety is CASSPTDRAEAFF.

About this clone: The read ends 3 residues early relative to the CDR3; the germline J gene fills the gap. The chain is built from TRBV11-2 and TRBJ1-1; D is uncertain. This CDR3 is 13 amino acids long. Germline CDR1 SGHAT, CDR2 FQNNGV. V lost 3 bases, J lost 2 bases, and 7 bases lay in between. This CDR3 is CASSFETNTEAFF. Incomplete CDR3 DNA: TGTGCCAGCAGCTTTGAGACAAACACTGAA.

CDR3 in amino acids: CASSTDRASTDPQHF. Partial CDR3 DNA: TGTGCCAGCTCAACGGACAGGGCGAGCACAGATCCC. This chain links TRBV18 with TRBJ1-5, with TRBD1 matching 8 bases. From the germline J gene comes the end of the CDR3, since the read stops 3 residues before it. Germline V lookup: CDR1 KGHSH, CDR2 LQKENI. The CDR3 has 15 residues. Full variable domain (missing parts from reference TRBV18 and TRBJ1-5): NAGVMQNPRHLVRRRGQEARLRCSPMKGHSHVYWYRQLPEEGLKFMVYLQKENIIDESGMPKERFSAEFPKEGPSILRIQQVVRGDSAAYFCASSTDRASTDPQHFGDGTRLSIL.

As concerns this clone: The missing CDR3 end, 3 residues past where the read stops, is filled in from the germline J gene. The gene calls are TRBV14 and TRBJ2-1; tentative D call: TRBD2 (7 bases). Germline values: CDR1 SGHDN, CDR2 FVKESK. V was cut by 6 bases and J by 3 bases, with 18 bases left in between. The CDR3 is 16 amino acids. The sequenced CDR3 bases are TGTGCCAGCAGTCCGAAGGGGGGGAACCACTACAATGAG. It specifies CASSPKGGNHYNE. The CDR3 reads in full as CASSPKGGNHYNEQFF.

As regards this clone: The read is 3 residues too short to cover the CDR3 end, so that end is filled in from the germline J gene. This chain uses TRBV7-2 with TRBJ1-2, with D unclear. Germline loops: CDR1 SGHTA, CDR2 FQGNSA. This CDR3 has 14 residues. CDR3 loop: CASSFGLNSYDYTF. The part of the CDR3 DNA that was read is TGTGCCAGCAGCTTTGGGCTTAACTCCTACGAC.

Remarks on this clone: The missing CDR3 end, 3 residues past where the read stops, is filled in from the germline J gene. This chain links TRBV3-1 (or the pseudogene TRBV3-2) with TRBJ2-2; 8 bases are a match to TRBD1. The CDR3 totals 14 residues. Trimming removed 4 bases from V and 5 bases from J; junction bases left unmatched: 3. Per germline, CDR1 LGHDT and CDR2 YNNKEL (reference sequence). Incomplete CDR3 DNA: TGTGCCAGCAGCCCCCGGGACAGGACCGGGGAG. As protein: CASSPRDRTGE. The complete CDR3 reads CASSPRDRTGELFF.

A note on this clone: The CDR3 extends 3 residues past the end of the read, so its final part is completed from the germline J gene. The chain couples TRBV18 to TRBJ2-2; 7 bases map to TRBD1. Per the germline V gene, CDR1 is KGHSH and CDR2 is LQKENI. CDR3 length: 19 residues. The covered CDR3 bases are TGTGCCAGCTCACCTACCCCCCCCGGGACAGCAGCATCTAATGAAAAG. Translated: CASSPTPPGTAASNEK. The whole CDR3 protein reads CASSPTPPGTAASNEKLFF.

Comments on this clone: The CDR3 goes on 3 residues after the read ends, and that part is filled in from the germline J gene. The genes are TRBV6-1 and TRBJ2-2, with D possibly being TRBD1 (5 bases). Germline CDR1 MNHNS, CDR2 SASEGT. This CDR3 is built from 16 residues. The CDR3 loop is CASSAILTDPFRPLFF. The sequenced part of the CDR3 DNA is TGTGCCAGCAGTGCAATCCTGACAGACCCGTTTAGACCG.

On this clone: The CDR3 end lies 3 residues beyond the end of the read and is filled in from the germline J gene. The V and J genes are TRBV20-1 and TRBJ2-3; 7 bases agree with TRBD1. The V and J ends lost 0 bases and 2 bases, in that order; junction bases with no gene match: 8. The CDR3 spans 16 residues. Looked up from germline, CDR1 is DFQATT and CDR2 is SNEGSKA (reference sequence). CDR3 DNA, as far as it was read: TGCAGTGCTAGAGATCCCCGCCAGGGGGACACAGATACG. Translation gives CSARDPRQGDTDT. In full, the CDR3 is CSARDPRQGDTDTQYF.